This T cell receptor beta chain was identified during a study of human T cells and chemical hapten exposure. V lost 2 bases and J lost 5, with 10 bases in between. The CDR3 contains 14 residues. Germline-derived CDR1 and CDR2 are MNHEY and SMNVEV (reference sequence). This clonotype was seen at least ten times. TCRdb passed the RACE reads through MiXCR, listing each CDR3 protein once. This table has some 30,000 distinct CDR3 sequences, 5% to 6% appearing once. Sample time point: patch test 3, about 24 weeks after DPC sensitization. Treatment reported: therapeutic diphenylcyclopropenone sensitization with weekly scalp DPC.

The specimen was whole blood, collected in connection with sensitization to the hapten diphenylcyclopropenone (DPC). The V and J genes are TRBV27 and TRBJ2-4; D may correspond to TRBD1 or TRBD2 (5 bases each). The receptor's source is a man aged 25 to 45 with alopecia areata. Some clones in this sample may be carry-over from other donors' samples. CDR3 DNA sequence: TGTGCCAGCAGTTTAGCCGGGGCCCAAAACATTCAGTACTTC. Translated, it gives CASSLAGAQNIQYF.